This TCR beta chain was sequenced for a study of identical twins. This clonotype was seen more than once but under ten times. The CDR3 runs to 15 residues. V shed 5 bases and J shed 5 bases, with 16 bases lying between them. Germline values: CDR1 SGHTA, CDR2 FQGTGA. Unique molecular identifiers were present on cDNA, and template switching added a universal primer site. TCRdb reprocessed the 5' RACE reads with MiXCR, giving one entry per CDR3 protein. Here the sample spans under 300,000 distinct CDR3 sequences, approximately 8.6% being singletons. Separately, the same data were catalogued under a study of yellow fever vaccine responses in identical twins.

V and J are TRBV7-3 and TRBJ2-1; perhaps TRBD1 as D (6 bases). Sequencing was performed on CD8+ T cells sorted from blood. This sequence was found in a woman between 18 and 29 years old in good health. CDR3 region: CASSASTGSHNEQFF. For the CDR3, the DNA is TGTGCCAGCAGCGCCAGTACAGGGTCCCACAATGAGCAGTTCTTC. Drawing the rest from reference TRBV7-3 and TRBJ2-1, the complete variable domain is GAGVSQTPSNKVTEKGKYVELRCDPISGHTALYWYRQSLGQGPEFLIYFQGTGAADDSGLPNDRFFAVRPEGSVSTLKIQRTERGDSAVYLCASSASTGSHNEQFFGPGTRLTVL.